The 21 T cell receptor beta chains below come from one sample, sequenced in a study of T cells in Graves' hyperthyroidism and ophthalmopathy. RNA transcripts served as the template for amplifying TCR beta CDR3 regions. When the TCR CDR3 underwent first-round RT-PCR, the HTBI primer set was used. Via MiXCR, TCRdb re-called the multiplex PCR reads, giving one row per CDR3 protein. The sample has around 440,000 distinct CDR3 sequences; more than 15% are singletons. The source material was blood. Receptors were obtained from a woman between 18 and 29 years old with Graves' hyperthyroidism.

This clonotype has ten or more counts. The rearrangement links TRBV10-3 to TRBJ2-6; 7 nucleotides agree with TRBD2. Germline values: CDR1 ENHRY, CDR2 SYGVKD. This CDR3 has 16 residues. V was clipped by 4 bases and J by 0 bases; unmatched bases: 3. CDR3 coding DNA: TGTGCCATCAGTGGGGACTACTTCTCTGGGGCCAACGTCCTGACTTTC. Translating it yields CAISGDYFSGANVLTF.

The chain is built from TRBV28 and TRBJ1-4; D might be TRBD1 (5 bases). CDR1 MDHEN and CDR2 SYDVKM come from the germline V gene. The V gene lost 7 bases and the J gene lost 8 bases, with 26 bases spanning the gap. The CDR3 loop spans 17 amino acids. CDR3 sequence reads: CASTTSAVAGRGEKLFF. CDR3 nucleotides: TGTGCCAGCACCACCTCGGCGGTGGCAGGGAGAGGCGAAAAACTGTTTTTT.

CDR3 region: CASSLTAGPSYEQYF. CDR3 DNA sequence: TGTGCCAGCAGCTTAACAGCGGGACCGTCCTACGAGCAGTACTTC. The rearrangement uses TRBV12-3 or TRBV12-4 and TRBJ2-7, with 7 nucleotides matching TRBD2. V lost 6 bases and J lost 1; bases outside the gene matches: 9. The CDR3 has 15 residues.

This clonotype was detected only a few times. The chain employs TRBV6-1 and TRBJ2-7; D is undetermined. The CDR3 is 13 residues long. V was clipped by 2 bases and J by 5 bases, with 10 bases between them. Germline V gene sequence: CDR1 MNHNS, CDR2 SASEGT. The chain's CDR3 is CASSELSTHEQYF. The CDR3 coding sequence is TGTGCCAGCAGTGAACTGAGCACCCACGAGCAGTACTTC.

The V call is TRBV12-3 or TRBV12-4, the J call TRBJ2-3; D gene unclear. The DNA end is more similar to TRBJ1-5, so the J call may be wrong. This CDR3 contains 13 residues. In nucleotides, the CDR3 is TGTGCCAGCAGTGAAGGGTATCGAGATACGCAGCATTTT. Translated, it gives CASSEGYRDTQHF.

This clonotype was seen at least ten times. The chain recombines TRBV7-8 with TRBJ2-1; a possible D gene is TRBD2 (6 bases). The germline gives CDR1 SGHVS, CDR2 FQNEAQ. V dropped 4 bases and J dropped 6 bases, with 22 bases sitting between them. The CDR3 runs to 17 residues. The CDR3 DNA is TGTGCCAGCAGCTCTCTGCGGGATCGGAGCTGGGTCAATGAGCAGTTCTTC. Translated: CASSSLRDRSWVNEQFF.

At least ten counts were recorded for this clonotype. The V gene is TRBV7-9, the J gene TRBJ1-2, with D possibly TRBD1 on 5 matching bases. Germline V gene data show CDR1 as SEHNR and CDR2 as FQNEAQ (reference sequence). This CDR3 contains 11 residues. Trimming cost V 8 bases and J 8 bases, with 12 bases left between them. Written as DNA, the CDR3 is TGTGCCAGCCGGAACGAGGGGGGCTACACCTTC. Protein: CASRNEGGYTF.

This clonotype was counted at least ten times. The chain's CDR3 is CASSLRSDSTDTQYF. The CDR3 DNA follows: TGTGCCAGCAGCTTAAGGTCAGATAGCACAGATACGCAGTATTTT. This chain uses TRBV7-8 with TRBJ2-3; no reliable D call. The CDR3 runs to 15 residues. Germline V lookup: CDR1 SGHVS, CDR2 FQNEAQ. V was trimmed by 2 bases and J by 0 bases, leaving 9 bases between them.

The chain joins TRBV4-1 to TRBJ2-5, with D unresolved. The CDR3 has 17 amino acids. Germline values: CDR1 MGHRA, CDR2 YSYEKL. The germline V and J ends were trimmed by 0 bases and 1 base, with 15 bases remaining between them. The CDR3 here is CASSQDRGRRPQETQYF. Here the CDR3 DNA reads TGCGCCAGCAGCCAAGATCGAGGACGGCGGCCCCAAGAGACCCAGTACTTC.

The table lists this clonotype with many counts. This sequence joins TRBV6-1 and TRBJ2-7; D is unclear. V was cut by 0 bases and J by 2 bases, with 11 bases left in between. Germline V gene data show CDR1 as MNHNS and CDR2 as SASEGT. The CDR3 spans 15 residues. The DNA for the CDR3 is TGTGCCAGCAGTGAAGCGGTGATTGGGGCCTACGAGCAGTACTTC. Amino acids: CASSEAVIGAYEQYF.

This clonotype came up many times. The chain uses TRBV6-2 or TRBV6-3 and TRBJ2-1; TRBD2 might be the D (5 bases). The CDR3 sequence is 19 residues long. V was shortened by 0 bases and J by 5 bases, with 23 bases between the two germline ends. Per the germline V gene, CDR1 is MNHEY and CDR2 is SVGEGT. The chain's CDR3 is CASSYSNWRWVGGNNEQFF. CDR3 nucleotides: TGTGCCAGCAGTTACTCGAATTGGAGGTGGGTTGGCGGTAACAATGAGCAGTTCTTC.

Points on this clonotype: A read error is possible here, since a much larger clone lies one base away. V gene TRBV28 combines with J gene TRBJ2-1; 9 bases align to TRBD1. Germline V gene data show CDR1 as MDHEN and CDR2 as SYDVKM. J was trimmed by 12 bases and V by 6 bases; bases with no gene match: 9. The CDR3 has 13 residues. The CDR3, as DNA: TGTGCCAGCAGGGGGGACAGGGTAGATGGGCAGTTCTTC. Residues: CASRGDRVDGQFF. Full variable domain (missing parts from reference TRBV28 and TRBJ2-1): DVKVTQSSRYLVKRTGEKVFLECVQDMDHENMFWYRQDPGLGLRLIYFSYDVKMKEKGDIPEGYSVSREKKERFSLILESASTNQTSMYLCASRGDRVDGQFFGPGTRLTVL.

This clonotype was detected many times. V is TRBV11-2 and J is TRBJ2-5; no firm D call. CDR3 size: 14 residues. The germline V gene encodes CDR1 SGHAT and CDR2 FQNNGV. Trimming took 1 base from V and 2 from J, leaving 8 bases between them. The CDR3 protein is CASSLGVVQETQYF. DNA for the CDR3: TGTGCCAGCAGCTTAGGGGTAGTACAAGAGACCCAGTACTTC.

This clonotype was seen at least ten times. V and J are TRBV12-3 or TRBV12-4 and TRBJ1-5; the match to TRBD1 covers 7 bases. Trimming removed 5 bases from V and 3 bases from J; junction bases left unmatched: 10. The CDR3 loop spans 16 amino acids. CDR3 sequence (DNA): TGTGCCAGCAGTCTTGCAGGGACAGCCCTCAATCAGCCCCAGCATTTT. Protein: CASSLAGTALNQPQHF.

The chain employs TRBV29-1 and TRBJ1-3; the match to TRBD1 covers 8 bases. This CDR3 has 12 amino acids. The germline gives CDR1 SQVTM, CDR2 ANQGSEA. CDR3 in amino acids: CSAGTGVNTIYF. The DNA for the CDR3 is TGCAGTGCCGGGACAGGAGTAAACACCATATATTTT.

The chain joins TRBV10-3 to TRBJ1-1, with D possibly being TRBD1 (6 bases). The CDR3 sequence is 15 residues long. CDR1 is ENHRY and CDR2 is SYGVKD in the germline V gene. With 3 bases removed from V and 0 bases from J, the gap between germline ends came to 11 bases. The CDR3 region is CAISDLGALNTEAFF. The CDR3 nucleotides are TGTGCCATCAGTGATTTGGGGGCTTTGAACACTGAAGCTTTCTTT.

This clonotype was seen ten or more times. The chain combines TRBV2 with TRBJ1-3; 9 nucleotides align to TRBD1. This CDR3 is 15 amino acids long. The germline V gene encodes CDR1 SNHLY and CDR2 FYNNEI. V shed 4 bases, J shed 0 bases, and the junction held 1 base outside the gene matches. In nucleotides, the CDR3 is TGTGCCAGCAGTGGGACAGGGGACTCTGGAAACACCATATATTTT. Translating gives CASSGTGDSGNTIYF.

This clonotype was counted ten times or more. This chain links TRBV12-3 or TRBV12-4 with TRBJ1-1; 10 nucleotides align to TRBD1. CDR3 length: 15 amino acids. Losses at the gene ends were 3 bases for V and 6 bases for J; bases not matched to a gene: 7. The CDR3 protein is CASSFRGQGRSEAFF. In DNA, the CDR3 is TGTGCCAGCAGTTTTAGGGGACAGGGGCGGTCTGAAGCTTTCTTT.

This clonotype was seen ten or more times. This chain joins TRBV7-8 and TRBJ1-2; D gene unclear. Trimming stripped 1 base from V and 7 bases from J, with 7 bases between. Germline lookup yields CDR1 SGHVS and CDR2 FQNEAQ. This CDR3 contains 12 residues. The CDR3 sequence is CASSLGSAGYTF. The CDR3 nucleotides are TGTGCCAGCAGCTTAGGGTCGGCTGGCTACACCTTC.

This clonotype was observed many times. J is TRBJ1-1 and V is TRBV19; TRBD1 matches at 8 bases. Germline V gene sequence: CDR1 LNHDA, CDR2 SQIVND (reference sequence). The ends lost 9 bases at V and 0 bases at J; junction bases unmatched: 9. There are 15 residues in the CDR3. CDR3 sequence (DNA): TGTGCCAGCAGCTCCGACAGGGGAATGAACACTGAAGCTTTCTTT. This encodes CASSSDRGMNTEAFF.

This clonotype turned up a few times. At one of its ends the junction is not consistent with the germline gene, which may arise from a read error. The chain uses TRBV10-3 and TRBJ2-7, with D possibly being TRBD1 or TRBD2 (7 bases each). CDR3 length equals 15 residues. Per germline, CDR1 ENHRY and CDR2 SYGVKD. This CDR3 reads CAVSDPSRGRGEQYF. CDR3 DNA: TGTGCCGTCAGTGATCCGAGTAGGGGGCGGGGGGAGCAGTACTTC.